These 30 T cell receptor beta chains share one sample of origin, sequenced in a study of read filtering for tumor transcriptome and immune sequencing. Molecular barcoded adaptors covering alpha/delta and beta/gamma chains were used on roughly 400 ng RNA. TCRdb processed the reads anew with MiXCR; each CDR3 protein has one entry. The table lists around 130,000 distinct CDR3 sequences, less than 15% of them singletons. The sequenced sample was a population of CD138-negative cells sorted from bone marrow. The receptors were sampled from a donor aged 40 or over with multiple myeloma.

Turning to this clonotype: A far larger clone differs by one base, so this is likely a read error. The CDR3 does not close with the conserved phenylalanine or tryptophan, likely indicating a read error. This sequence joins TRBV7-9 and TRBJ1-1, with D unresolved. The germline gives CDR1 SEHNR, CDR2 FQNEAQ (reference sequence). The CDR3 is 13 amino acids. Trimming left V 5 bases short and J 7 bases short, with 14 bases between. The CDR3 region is CASSRGAGREAFS. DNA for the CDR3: TGTGCCAGCAGCCGCGGCGCAGGTCGTGAAGCTTTCTCT.

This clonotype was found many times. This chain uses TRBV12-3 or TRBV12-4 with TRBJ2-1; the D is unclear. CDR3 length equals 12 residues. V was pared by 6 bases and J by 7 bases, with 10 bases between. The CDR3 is CASRVSPNEQFF. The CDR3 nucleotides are TGTGCCAGCAGGGTCTCCCCAAATGAGCAGTTCTTC.

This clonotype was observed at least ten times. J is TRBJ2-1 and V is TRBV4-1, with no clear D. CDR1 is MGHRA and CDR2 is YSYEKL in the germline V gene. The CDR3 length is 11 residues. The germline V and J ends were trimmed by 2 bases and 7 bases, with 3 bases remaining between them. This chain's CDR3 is CASSQPNEQFF. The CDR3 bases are TGCGCCAGCAGCCAACCGAATGAGCAGTTCTTC.

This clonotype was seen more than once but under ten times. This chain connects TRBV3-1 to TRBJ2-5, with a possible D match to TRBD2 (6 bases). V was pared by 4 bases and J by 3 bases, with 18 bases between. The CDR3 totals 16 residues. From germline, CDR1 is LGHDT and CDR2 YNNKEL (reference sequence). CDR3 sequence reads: CASSPRRRDGKETQYF. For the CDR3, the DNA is TGTGCCAGCAGCCCCAGGCGGCGGGACGGTAAAGAGACCCAGTACTTC.

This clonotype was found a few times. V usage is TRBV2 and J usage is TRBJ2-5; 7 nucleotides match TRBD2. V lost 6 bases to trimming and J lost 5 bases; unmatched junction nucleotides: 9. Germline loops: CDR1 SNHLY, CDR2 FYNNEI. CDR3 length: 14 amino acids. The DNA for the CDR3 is TGTGCCAGCAGCGGGGGGATGTACGGGGAGACCCAGTACTTC. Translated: CASSGGMYGETQYF.

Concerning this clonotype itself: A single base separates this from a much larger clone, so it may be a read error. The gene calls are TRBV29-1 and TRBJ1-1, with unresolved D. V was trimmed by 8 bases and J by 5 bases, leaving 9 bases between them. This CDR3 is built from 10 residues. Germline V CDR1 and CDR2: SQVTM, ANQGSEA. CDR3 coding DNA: TGCAGCTTCGCCAGGACTGAAGCTTTCTTT. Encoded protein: CSFARTEAFF.

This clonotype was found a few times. The chain's CDR3 is CASNRIAGTNTGELFF. The CDR3 DNA reads as TGTGCCAGTAATAGGATAGCGGGGACGAACACCGGGGAGCTGTTTTTT. J is TRBJ2-2 and V is TRBV19; TRBD2 matches 8 bases. CDR1 and CDR2 from the germline V gene are LNHDA and SQIVND (reference sequence). The trim removed 7 bases at V and 0 bases at J, leaving 7 bases unmatched. The CDR3 consists of 16 residues.

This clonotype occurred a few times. CDR3 DNA: TGTGCCAGCAGCTTAACGACAGGGTCTGATCCCGGGGAGCTGTTTTTT. Its translation is CASSLTTGSDPGELFF. V is TRBV7-3 and J is TRBJ2-2, with TRBD1 matching over 7 bases. V lost 0 bases, J lost 6 bases, and 7 bases stayed unmatched. CDR1 is SGHTA and CDR2 is FQGTGA in the germline V gene. This CDR3 comprises 16 residues.

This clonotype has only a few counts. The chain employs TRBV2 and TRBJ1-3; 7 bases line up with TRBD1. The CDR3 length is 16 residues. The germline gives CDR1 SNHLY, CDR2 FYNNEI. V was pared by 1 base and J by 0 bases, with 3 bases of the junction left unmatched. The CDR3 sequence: CASSEGQGPSGNTIYF. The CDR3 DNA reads TGTGCCAGCAGTGAAGGACAGGGACCCTCTGGAAACACCATATATTTT.

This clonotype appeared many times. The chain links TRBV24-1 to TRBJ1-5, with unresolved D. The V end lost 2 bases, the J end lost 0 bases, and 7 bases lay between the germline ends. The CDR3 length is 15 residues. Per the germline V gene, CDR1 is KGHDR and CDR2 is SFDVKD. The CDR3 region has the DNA TGTGCCACCAGTGATTCGGGGAGTAGCAATCAGCCCCAGCATTTT. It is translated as CATSDSGSSNQPQHF.

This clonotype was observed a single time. CDR3 sequence: CASSIGDTNTEAFF. DNA for the CDR3: TGTGCCAGTAGTATAGGGGACACGAACACTGAAGCTTTCTTT. The V call is TRBV19, the J call TRBJ1-1; D is possibly TRBD1 (6 bases). V gave up 1 base and J gave up 1 base, with 7 bases separating them. Per the germline V gene, CDR1 is LNHDA and CDR2 is SQIVND (reference sequence). The CDR3 is 14 residues long. The full variable domain, with the rest looked up from reference TRBV19 and TRBJ1-1, is DGGITQSPKYLFRKEGQNVTLSCEQNLNHDAMYWYRQDPGQGLRLIYYSQIVNDFQKGDIAEGYSVSREKKESFPLTVTSAQKNPTAFYLCASSIGDTNTEAFFGQGTRLTVV.

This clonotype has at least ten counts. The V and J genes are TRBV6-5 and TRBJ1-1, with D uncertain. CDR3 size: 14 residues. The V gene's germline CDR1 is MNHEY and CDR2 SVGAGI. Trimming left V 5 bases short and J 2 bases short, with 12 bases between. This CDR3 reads CASSEGSLNTEAFF. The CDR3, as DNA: TGTGCCAGCAGTGAGGGCAGCTTAAACACTGAAGCTTTCTTT.

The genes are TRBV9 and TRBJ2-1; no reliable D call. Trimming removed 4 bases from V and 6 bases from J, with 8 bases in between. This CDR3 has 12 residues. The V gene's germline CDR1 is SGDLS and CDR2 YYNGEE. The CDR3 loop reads CASSFVSNEQFF. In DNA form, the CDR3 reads TGTGCCAGCAGCTTCGTGAGCAATGAGCAGTTCTTC. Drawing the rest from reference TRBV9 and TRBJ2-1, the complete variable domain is DSGVTQTPKHLITATGQRVTLRCSPRSGDLSVYWYQQSLDQGLQFLIQYYNGEERAKGNILERFSAQQFPDLHSELNLSSLELGDSALYFCASSFVSNEQFFGPGTRLTVL.

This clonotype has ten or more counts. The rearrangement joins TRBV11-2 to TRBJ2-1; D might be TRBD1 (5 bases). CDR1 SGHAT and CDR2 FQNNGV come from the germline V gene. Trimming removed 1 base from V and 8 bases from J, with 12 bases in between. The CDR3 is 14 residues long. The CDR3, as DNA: TGTGCCAGCAGCTTAGCCACAGGAGACTATGAGCAGTTCTTC. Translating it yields CASSLATGDYEQFF.

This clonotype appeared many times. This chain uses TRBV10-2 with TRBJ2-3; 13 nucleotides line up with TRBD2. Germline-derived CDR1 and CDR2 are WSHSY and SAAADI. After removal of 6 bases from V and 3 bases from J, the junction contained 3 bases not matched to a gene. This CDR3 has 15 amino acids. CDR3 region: CASRSGLAGTDTQYF. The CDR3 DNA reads TGCGCCAGCAGATCGGGACTAGCGGGAACAGATACGCAGTATTTT.

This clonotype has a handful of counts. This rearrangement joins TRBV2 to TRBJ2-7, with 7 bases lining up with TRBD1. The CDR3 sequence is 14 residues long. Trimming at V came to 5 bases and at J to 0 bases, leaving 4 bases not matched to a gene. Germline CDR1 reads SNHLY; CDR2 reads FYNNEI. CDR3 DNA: TGTGCCAGCAGTCTCGGGACAGCCTCCTACGAGCAGTACTTC. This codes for CASSLGTASYEQYF.

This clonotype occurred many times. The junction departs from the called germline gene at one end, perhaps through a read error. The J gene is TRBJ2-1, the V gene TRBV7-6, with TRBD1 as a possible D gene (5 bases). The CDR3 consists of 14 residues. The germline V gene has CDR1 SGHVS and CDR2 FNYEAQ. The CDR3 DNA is TGTGCCAGCAGCTTAGGGGGCTCCTACAATGAGCAGCTCTTC. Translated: CASSLGGSYNEQLF.

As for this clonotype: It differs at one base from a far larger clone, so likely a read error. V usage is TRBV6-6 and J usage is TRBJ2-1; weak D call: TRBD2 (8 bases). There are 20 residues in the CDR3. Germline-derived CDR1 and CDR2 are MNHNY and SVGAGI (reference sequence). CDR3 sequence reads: CASIYSSTGVAGPRYNEQFF. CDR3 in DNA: TGTGCCAGCATTTACTCGAGTACAGGGGTAGCGGGACCCCGCTACAATGAGCAGTTCTTC.

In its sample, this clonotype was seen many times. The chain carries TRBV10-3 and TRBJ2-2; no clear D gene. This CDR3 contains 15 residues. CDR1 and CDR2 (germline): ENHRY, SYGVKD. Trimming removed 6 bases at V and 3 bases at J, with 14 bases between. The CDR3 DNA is TGTGCCATCAGGGCCGGCTCGACTTACACCGGGGAGCTGTTTTTT. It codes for CAIRAGSTYTGELFF.

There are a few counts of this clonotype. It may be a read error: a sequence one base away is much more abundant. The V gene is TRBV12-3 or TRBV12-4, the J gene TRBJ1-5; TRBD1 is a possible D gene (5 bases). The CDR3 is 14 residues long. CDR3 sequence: CVSSGTGPNQPQHF. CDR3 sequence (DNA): TGTGTCAGCAGCGGGACTGGGCCTAATCAGCCCCAGCATTTT.

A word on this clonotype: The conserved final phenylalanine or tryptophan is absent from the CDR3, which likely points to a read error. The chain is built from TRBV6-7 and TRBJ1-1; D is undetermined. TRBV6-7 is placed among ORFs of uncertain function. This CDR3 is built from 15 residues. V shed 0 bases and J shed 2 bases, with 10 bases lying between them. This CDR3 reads CASSYSAGANTEAFS. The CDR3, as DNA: TGTGCCAGCAGTTACTCCGCAGGAGCAAACACTGAAGCTTTCTCT.

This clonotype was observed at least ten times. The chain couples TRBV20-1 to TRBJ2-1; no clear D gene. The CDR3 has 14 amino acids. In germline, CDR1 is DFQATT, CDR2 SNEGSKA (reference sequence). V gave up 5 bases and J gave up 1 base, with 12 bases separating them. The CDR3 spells CSALAFVSYNEQFF. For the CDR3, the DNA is TGCAGTGCTCTGGCCTTTGTGTCCTACAATGAGCAGTTCTTC.

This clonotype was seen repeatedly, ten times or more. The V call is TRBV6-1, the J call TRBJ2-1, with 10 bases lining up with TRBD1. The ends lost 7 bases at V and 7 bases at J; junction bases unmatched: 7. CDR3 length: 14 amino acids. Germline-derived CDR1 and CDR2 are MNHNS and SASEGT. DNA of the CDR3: TGTGCCAGCATTTTCGGGACAGGGGATAATGAGCAGTTCTTC. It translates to CASIFGTGDNEQFF.

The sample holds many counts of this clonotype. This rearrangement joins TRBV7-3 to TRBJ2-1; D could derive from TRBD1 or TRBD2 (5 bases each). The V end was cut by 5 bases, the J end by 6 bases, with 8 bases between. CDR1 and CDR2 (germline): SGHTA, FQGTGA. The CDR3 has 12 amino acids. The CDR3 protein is CASSLGTNEQFF. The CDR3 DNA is TGTGCCAGCAGCCTGGGGACCAATGAGCAGTTCTTC. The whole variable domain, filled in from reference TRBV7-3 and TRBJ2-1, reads GAGVSQTPSNKVTEKGKYVELRCDPISGHTALYWYRQSLGQGPEFLIYFQGTGAADDSGLPNDRFFAVRPEGSVSTLKIQRTERGDSAVYLCASSLGTNEQFFGPGTRLTVL.

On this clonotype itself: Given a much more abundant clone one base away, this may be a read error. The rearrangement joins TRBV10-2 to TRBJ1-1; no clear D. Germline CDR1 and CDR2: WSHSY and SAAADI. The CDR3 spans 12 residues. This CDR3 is CARSEGSTEAFF. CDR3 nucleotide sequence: TGCGCCCGCAGTGAAGGGAGCACTGAAGCTTTCTTT.

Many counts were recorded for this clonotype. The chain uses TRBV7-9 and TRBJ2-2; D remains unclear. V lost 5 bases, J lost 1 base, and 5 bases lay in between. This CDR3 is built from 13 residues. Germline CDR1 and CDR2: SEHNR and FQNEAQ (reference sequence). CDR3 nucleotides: TGTGCCAGCAGCATACTGAACACCGGGGAGCTGTTTTTT. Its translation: CASSILNTGELFF. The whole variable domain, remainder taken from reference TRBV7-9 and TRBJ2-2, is DTGVSQNPRHKITKRGQNVTFRCDPISEHNRLYWYRQTLGQGPEFLTYFQNEAQLEKSRLLSDRFSAERPKGSFSTLEIQRTEQGDSAMYLCASSILNTGELFFGEGSRLTVL.

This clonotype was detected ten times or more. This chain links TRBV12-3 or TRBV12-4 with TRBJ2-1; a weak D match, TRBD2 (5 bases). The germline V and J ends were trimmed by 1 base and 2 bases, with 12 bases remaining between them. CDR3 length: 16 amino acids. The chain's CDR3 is CASSLGRGVTYNEQFF. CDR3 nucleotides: TGTGCCAGCAGTTTAGGTCGGGGAGTCACCTACAATGAGCAGTTCTTC.

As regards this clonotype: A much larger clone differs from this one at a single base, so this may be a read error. The CDR3 bases are TGTGCCAGCAGTGAAGCGCACTTGACCGGGGAGCTGTCTTTT. This sequence encodes CASSEAHLTGELSF. The chain links TRBV6-1 to TRBJ2-2, with TRBD2 as a possible D gene (5 bases). The germline gives CDR1 MNHNS, CDR2 SASEGT. This CDR3 contains 14 residues.

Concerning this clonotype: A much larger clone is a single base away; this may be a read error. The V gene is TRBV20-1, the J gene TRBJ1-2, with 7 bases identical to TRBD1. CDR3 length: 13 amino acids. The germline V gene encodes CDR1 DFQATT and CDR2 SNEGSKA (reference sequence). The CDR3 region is CGAWDRANYGYTF. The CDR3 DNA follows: TGCGGTGCTTGGGACAGAGCTAACTATGGCTACACCTTC.

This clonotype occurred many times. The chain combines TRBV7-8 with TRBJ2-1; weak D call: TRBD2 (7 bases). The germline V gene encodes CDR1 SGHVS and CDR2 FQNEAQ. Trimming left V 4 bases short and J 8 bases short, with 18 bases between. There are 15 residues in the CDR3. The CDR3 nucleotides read TGTGCCAGCAGCTCCCTCGGACTAGGGGGGCATGAGCAGTTCTTC. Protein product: CASSSLGLGGHEQFF.